This is a list of T cell receptor beta chains from one sample in a study of T cell repertoires in cytomegalovirus infection. Their recognized antigens are unknown. TCRdb used MiXCR to reprocess the reads, holding one entry per CDR3 protein. This table holds approximately 730,000 distinct CDR3 sequences, roughly 29% found once. The sequencing used cultured CD8+ T cells from PBMCs, collected from culture after CMV antigen stimulation. All receptors come from a human donor in good health (CMV status not recorded). Some clones in this sample may be carry-over from other donors' samples. The CDR3 runs from the conserved cysteine through the conserved F or W. Each record gives: D gene, clone size, J gene, V gene, CDR3 DNA, CDR3 protein. The D gene is left open where the match is weak. Expanded clones get a size class; other rows say once, few or many, or leave the size out.

d_gene: TRBD2; abundance: many; j_gene: TRBJ2-5; v_gene: TRBV7-6; CDR3nt: TGTGCCAGCAGCTTAGGCGGGGGGGCGGAGACCCAGTACTTC; CDR3aa: CASSLGGGAETQYF
d_gene: .; abundance: many; j_gene: TRBJ1-4; v_gene: TRBV7-6; CDR3nt: TGTGCCAGCAGTTCCCAGGGCGTATGGAATGAAAAACTGTTTTTT; CDR3aa: CASSSQGVWNEKLFF
d_gene: TRBD2; abundance: .; j_gene: TRBJ2-3; v_gene: TRBV4-1; CDR3nt: TGCGCCAGCAGCCAAGCTAGCGGGGGTGATGGAGATACGCAGTATTTT; CDR3aa: CASSQASGGDGDTQYF
d_gene: .; abundance: many; j_gene: TRBJ1-2; v_gene: TRBV5-4; CDR3nt: TGTGCCAGCAGCTTGGGACCCGCTGGGATATATGGCTACACCTTC; CDR3aa: CASSLGPAGIYGYTF
d_gene: .; abundance: once; j_gene: TRBJ1-6; v_gene: TRBV7-2; CDR3nt: TGTGCCAGCAGCTCCCCCAGGGCGGGGAATTCACCCCTCCACTTT; CDR3aa: CASSSPRAGNSPLHF
d_gene: TRBD2; abundance: .; j_gene: TRBJ2-5; v_gene: TRBV7-4; CDR3nt: TGTGCCAGCAGCTCCACTAGCGGGGGGTACCAAGAGACCCAGTACTTC; CDR3aa: CASSSTSGGYQETQYF
d_gene: .; abundance: .; j_gene: TRBJ1-2; v_gene: TRBV27; CDR3nt: TGTGCCAGCAGTTTTCAGGGCTATGGCTACACCTTC; CDR3aa: CASSFQGYGYTF
d_gene: .; abundance: few; j_gene: TRBJ2-2; v_gene: TRBV6-5; CDR3nt: TGTGCCAGCAGTCTTGACTGGAACACCGGGGAGCTGTTTTTT; CDR3aa: CASSLDWNTGELFF
d_gene: .; abundance: few; j_gene: TRBJ1-1; v_gene: TRBV2; CDR3nt: TGTGCCAGCAGTGAACCCGCCTCGAACACTGAAGCTTTCTTT; CDR3aa: CASSEPASNTEAFF
d_gene: .; abundance: few; j_gene: TRBJ2-5; v_gene: TRBV5-1; CDR3nt: TGCGCCAGCAGCTTGGTTGCAGCTAACCAAGAGACCCAGTACTTC; CDR3aa: CASSLVAANQETQYF
d_gene: .; abundance: .; j_gene: TRBJ1-6; v_gene: TRBV15; CDR3nt: TGTGCCACCAGCAGAGATTGGGGGGACTCCTATAATTCACCCCTCCACTTT; CDR3aa: CATSRDWGDSYNSPLHF
d_gene: .; abundance: few; j_gene: TRBJ1-1; v_gene: TRBV7-9; CDR3nt: TGTGCCAGCAGCCTTTTCTCTGAAGCTTTCTTT; CDR3aa: CASSLFSEAFF
d_gene: TRBD1; abundance: few; j_gene: TRBJ2-3; v_gene: TRBV6-5; CDR3nt: TGTGCCAGCAGTGTCCCGGGACAGGGAGCAGATACGCAGTATTTT; CDR3aa: CASSVPGQGADTQYF
d_gene: .; abundance: few; j_gene: TRBJ1-3; v_gene: TRBV6-5; CDR3nt: TGTGCCAGCAGTTACTCGATGGCCATCTCTGGAAACACCATATATTTT; CDR3aa: CASSYSMAISGNTIYF
d_gene: .; abundance: .; j_gene: TRBJ2-7; v_gene: TRBV7-2; CDR3nt: TGTGCCAGCGGCTTGTGGGGTAACCCCTACGAGCAGTACTTC; CDR3aa: CASGLWGNPYEQYF
d_gene: .; abundance: few; j_gene: TRBJ2-5; v_gene: TRBV27; CDR3nt: TGTGCTAGCAGCTCTCAGGGCGGGGAGACCCAGTACTTC; CDR3aa: CASSSQGGETQYF
d_gene: .; abundance: .; j_gene: TRBJ2-1; v_gene: TRBV7-7; CDR3nt: TGTGCTAGCAGCTTAGGGGAGGGGGGCGATGAGCAGTTCTTC; CDR3aa: CASSLGEGGDEQFF
d_gene: .; abundance: .; j_gene: TRBJ2-7; v_gene: TRBV19; CDR3nt: TGTGCCAGTAGTATCGGGCACGAGCAGTACTTC; CDR3aa: CASSIGHEQYF
d_gene: .; abundance: .; j_gene: TRBJ2-2; v_gene: TRBV19; CDR3nt: TGTGCCAGTACCTCCGGACCAACCCCCATAAGAAGGGAGCTGTTTTTT; CDR3aa: CASTSGPTPIRRELFF
d_gene: .; abundance: .; j_gene: TRBJ2-7; v_gene: TRBV12-3/TRBV12-4; CDR3nt: TGTGCCAGCAGTTTCGGCCCTCAAAGATCCTACGAGCAGTACTTC; CDR3aa: CASSFGPQRSYEQYF
d_gene: .; abundance: .; j_gene: TRBJ2-2; v_gene: TRBV6-5; CDR3nt: TGTGCCAGCAGTTACTTTTACCCCCCAAAAGGAGTGGCAGGGCTGAACACCGGGGAGCTGTTTTTT; CDR3aa: CASSYFYPPKGVAGLNTGELFF
d_gene: .; abundance: .; j_gene: TRBJ1-1; v_gene: TRBV4-1; CDR3nt: TGCGCCAGCAGCCAAGACCGGGCCCGGAACACTGAAGCTTTCTTT; CDR3aa: CASSQDRARNTEAFF
d_gene: .; abundance: many; j_gene: TRBJ2-2; v_gene: TRBV7-6; CDR3nt: TGTGCCAGCAGCTGGGGCAGGGGTCAGACCAACACCGGGGAGCTGTTTTTT; CDR3aa: CASSWGRGQTNTGELFF
d_gene: .; abundance: .; j_gene: TRBJ2-5; v_gene: TRBV6-2/TRBV6-3; CDR3nt: TGTGCCAGCAGTTACTCGGGTCGGACTACGCGAAGACAAGATACCCAGTACTTC; CDR3aa: CASSYSGRTTRRQDTQYF
d_gene: TRBD2; abundance: .; j_gene: TRBJ2-7; v_gene: TRBV27; CDR3nt: TGTGCCAGCAGCCCAGGACTAGCGGGGGGGCGAGACGAGCAGTACTTC; CDR3aa: CASSPGLAGGRDEQYF
d_gene: .; abundance: .; j_gene: TRBJ1-6; v_gene: TRBV2; CDR3nt: TGTGCCAGCTCAATTGCCTCCTATAATTCACCCCTCCACTTT; CDR3aa: CASSIASYNSPLHF
d_gene: TRBD1; abundance: few; j_gene: TRBJ1-6; v_gene: TRBV7-6; CDR3nt: TGTGCCAGCAGCTTAGGGGACAGGGTTTTCCACTTT; CDR3aa: CASSLGDRVFHF
d_gene: TRBD1; abundance: few; j_gene: TRBJ1-1; v_gene: TRBV12-3/TRBV12-4; CDR3nt: TGTGCCAGCAGTTTGCGGGGGGACAGGGAGCGGGACACTGAAGCTTTCTTT; CDR3aa: CASSLRGDRERDTEAFF
d_gene: TRBD1; abundance: .; j_gene: TRBJ1-2; v_gene: TRBV19; CDR3nt: TGTGCCACGGGACAGCTAGAATGGGGCGCCTATGGCTACACCTTC; CDR3aa: CATGQLEWGAYGYTF
d_gene: .; abundance: .; j_gene: TRBJ1-1; v_gene: TRBV4-3; CDR3nt: TGCGCCAGCAGCCAAGATGGGAAGAGGACCGGCACTGAAGCTTTCTTT; CDR3aa: CASSQDGKRTGTEAFF
d_gene: .; abundance: .; j_gene: TRBJ1-2; v_gene: TRBV5-4; CDR3nt: TGTGCCAGCAGCTATAATCCCCACTATGGCTACACCTTC; CDR3aa: CASSYNPHYGYTF
d_gene: TRBD2; abundance: few; j_gene: TRBJ2-1; v_gene: TRBV4-3; CDR3nt: TGCGCCAGCAGCCAAGCGGGGGGGGTCCTCAATGAGCAGTTCTTC; CDR3aa: CASSQAGGVLNEQFF
d_gene: TRBD2; abundance: .; j_gene: TRBJ2-2; v_gene: TRBV20-1; CDR3nt: TGCAGTGCTAAGGGACTAGCGGGATGGGTCGGGGAGCTGTTTTTT; CDR3aa: CSAKGLAGWVGELFF
d_gene: .; abundance: many; j_gene: TRBJ2-6; v_gene: TRBV5-6; CDR3nt: TGTGCCAGCAGCTTGGCAGGGGCCGGGGCCAACGTCCTGACTTTC; CDR3aa: CASSLAGAGANVLTF
d_gene: TRBD1; abundance: .; j_gene: TRBJ1-1; v_gene: TRBV29-1; CDR3nt: TGCAGCGCCCTGACAGGGGAGACTGAAGCTTTCTTT; CDR3aa: CSALTGETEAFF
d_gene: TRBD2; abundance: .; j_gene: TRBJ2-3; v_gene: TRBV2; CDR3nt: TGTGCCAGCAGTGACCAGCGGGGGGGCTCAGATACGCAGTATTTT; CDR3aa: CASSDQRGGSDTQYF
d_gene: .; abundance: .; j_gene: TRBJ2-7; v_gene: TRBV5-1; CDR3nt: TGCGCCAGCAGCTTGGTAGGGGATGACTACGAGCAGTACTTC; CDR3aa: CASSLVGDDYEQYF
d_gene: TRBD1; abundance: few; j_gene: TRBJ2-3; v_gene: TRBV7-8; CDR3nt: TGTGCCAGCAGAGACAGGGGGCCCCCAGATACGCAGTATTTT; CDR3aa: CASRDRGPPDTQYF
d_gene: TRBD2; abundance: many; j_gene: TRBJ2-7; v_gene: TRBV7-2; CDR3nt: TGTGCCAGCAGCCAAACTAGCGGGGGACCCTACGAGCAGTACTTC; CDR3aa: CASSQTSGGPYEQYF
d_gene: .; abundance: few; j_gene: TRBJ2-3; v_gene: TRBV10-3; CDR3nt: TGTGCCATCAGGGGGACGGACAGCACAGATACGCAGTATTTT; CDR3aa: CAIRGTDSTDTQYF
d_gene: .; abundance: few; j_gene: TRBJ2-7; v_gene: TRBV12-5; CDR3nt: TGTGCTAGTGGTTTGTCTGAGCTCTACGAGCAGTACTTC; CDR3aa: CASGLSELYEQYF
d_gene: .; abundance: few; j_gene: TRBJ1-2; v_gene: TRBV7-9; CDR3nt: TGTGCCAGCGGTGGGGCGGACGGCTACACCTTC; CDR3aa: CASGGADGYTF
d_gene: TRBD2; abundance: .; j_gene: TRBJ2-5; v_gene: TRBV6-5; CDR3nt: TGTGCCAGCAGTTACGGCGGGGGATCAGGGGAGACCCAGTACTTC; CDR3aa: CASSYGGGSGETQYF
d_gene: .; abundance: .; j_gene: TRBJ1-5; v_gene: TRBV19; CDR3nt: TGTGCCAGTAGTATTGCCCAGACTCGGCCCCAGCATTTT; CDR3aa: CASSIAQTRPQHF
d_gene: TRBD2; abundance: few; j_gene: TRBJ2-1; v_gene: TRBV19; CDR3nt: TGTGCCAGTAGGTTAATAGCGGGGGAGCAATACAATGAGCAGTTCTTC; CDR3aa: CASRLIAGEQYNEQFF
d_gene: TRBD2; abundance: many; j_gene: TRBJ2-3; v_gene: TRBV7-8; CDR3nt: TGTGCCAGCAGCTTAGGACTAGCCCTGGCCACAGATACGCAGTATTTT; CDR3aa: CASSLGLALATDTQYF
d_gene: .; abundance: .; j_gene: TRBJ2-5; v_gene: TRBV24-1; CDR3nt: TGTGCCACCAGCGCACCAGGGGCAGGGGTGACCCAGTACTTC; CDR3aa: CATSAPGAGVTQYF
d_gene: .; abundance: .; j_gene: TRBJ1-5; v_gene: TRBV6-2/TRBV6-3; CDR3nt: TGTGCCAGCAGTTACTCCACTGGGGAGGATCAGCCCCAGCATTTT; CDR3aa: CASSYSTGEDQPQHF
d_gene: .; abundance: few; j_gene: TRBJ2-7; v_gene: TRBV2; CDR3nt: TGTGCCAGCAGCCCGGGACACAGCTCCTACGAGCAGTACTTC; CDR3aa: CASSPGHSSYEQYF
d_gene: TRBD1; abundance: many; j_gene: TRBJ1-3; v_gene: TRBV20-1; CDR3nt: TGCAGTGCTGGACAGGAGAATGGAAACACCATATATTTT; CDR3aa: CSAGQENGNTIYF
d_gene: TRBD2; abundance: .; j_gene: TRBJ2-6; v_gene: TRBV12-3/TRBV12-4; CDR3nt: TGTGCCAGCAGTTTCGAGACTAGCGGGGGGGGTGGGGCCAACGTCCTGACTTTC; CDR3aa: CASSFETSGGGGANVLTF
d_gene: .; abundance: many; j_gene: TRBJ1-4; v_gene: TRBV7-6; CDR3nt: TGTGCCAGCAGCAACGGGGAGGAAAAACTGTTTTTT; CDR3aa: CASSNGEEKLFF
d_gene: TRBD1; abundance: many; j_gene: TRBJ1-2; v_gene: TRBV7-6; CDR3nt: TGTGCCAGCAGCCCTGGGACAGGGCGTTCCTATGGCTACACCTTC; CDR3aa: CASSPGTGRSYGYTF
d_gene: .; abundance: few; j_gene: TRBJ1-5; v_gene: TRBV4-2; CDR3nt: TGTGCCAGCAGCCAAGCTGGCGATGGCAATCAGCCCCAGCATTTT; CDR3aa: CASSQAGDGNQPQHF
d_gene: .; abundance: many; j_gene: TRBJ2-1; v_gene: TRBV6-1; CDR3nt: TGTGCCAGTGAAAAAGGACACATGTACGGCAATGAGCAGTTCTTC; CDR3aa: CASEKGHMYGNEQFF
d_gene: .; abundance: .; j_gene: TRBJ2-1; v_gene: TRBV7-6; CDR3nt: TGTGCCAGCAGCTTGGCCGGGGAAAATAGTGAGCAGTTCTTC; CDR3aa: CASSLAGENSEQFF
d_gene: .; abundance: few; j_gene: TRBJ1-5; v_gene: TRBV12-3/TRBV12-4; CDR3nt: TGTGCCAGCAGTTTAGGTCTTGATAGCAATCAGCCCCAGCATTTT; CDR3aa: CASSLGLDSNQPQHF